This TCR beta chain was captured by sequencing in a study of cytomegalovirus exposure and HLA in healthy donors. V lost 3 bases and J 2 bases, leaving 8 bases between the germline ends. Germline CDR1 is SGHRS and CDR2 is YFSETQ. The CDR3 runs 13 residues. 60 Vbeta and 13 Jbeta primers were used in PCR. The assay was immunoSEQ multiplex PCR, and TCRdb's table has in-frame clones only and misses some. The sample yields about 100,000 clones, approximately 81% seen once. This clonotype was sampled from a male donor in good health and CMV-seropositive. The V and J genes are TRBV5-1 and TRBJ1-1; no reliable D call. Specimen: PBMCs. The CDR3 DNA sequence: TGCGCCAGCAGCTCGGAGGCAAACACTGAAGCTTTCTTT. Translated, it gives CASSSEANTEAFF.